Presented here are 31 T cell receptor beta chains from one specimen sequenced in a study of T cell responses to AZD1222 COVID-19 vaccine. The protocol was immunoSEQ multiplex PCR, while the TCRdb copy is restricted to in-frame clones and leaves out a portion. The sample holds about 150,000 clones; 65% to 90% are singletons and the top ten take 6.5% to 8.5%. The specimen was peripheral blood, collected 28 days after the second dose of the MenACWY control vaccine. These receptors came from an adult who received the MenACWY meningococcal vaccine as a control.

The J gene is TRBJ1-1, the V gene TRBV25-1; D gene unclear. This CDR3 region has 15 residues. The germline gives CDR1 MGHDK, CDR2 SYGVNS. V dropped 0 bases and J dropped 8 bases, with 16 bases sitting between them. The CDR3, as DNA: TGTGCCAGCAGTGAATATGGCCGCCAGGCAGGAGAAGCTTTCTTT. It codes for CASSEYGRQAGEAFF.

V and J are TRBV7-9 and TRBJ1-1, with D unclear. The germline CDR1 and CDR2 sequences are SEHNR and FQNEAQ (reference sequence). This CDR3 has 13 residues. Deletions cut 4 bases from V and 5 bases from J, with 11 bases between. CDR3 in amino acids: CASSSVVKTEAFF. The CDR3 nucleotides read TGTGCCAGCAGCTCCGTGGTTAAAACTGAAGCTTTCTTT.

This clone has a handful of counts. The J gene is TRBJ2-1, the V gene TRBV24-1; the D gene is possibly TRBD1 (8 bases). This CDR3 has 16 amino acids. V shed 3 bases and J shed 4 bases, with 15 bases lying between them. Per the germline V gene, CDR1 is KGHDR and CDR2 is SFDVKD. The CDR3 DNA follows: TGTGCCACCAGTGATCCCGGACAGGGAGGGTACAATGAGCAGTTCTTC. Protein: CATSDPGQGGYNEQFF.

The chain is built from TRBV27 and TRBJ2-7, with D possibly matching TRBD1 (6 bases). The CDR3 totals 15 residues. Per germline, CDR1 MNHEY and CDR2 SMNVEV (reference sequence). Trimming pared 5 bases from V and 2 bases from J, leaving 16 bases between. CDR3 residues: CASSPSPRGTYEQYF. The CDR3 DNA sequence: TGTGCCAGCAGTCCCTCCCCCAGGGGAACCTACGAGCAGTACTTC.

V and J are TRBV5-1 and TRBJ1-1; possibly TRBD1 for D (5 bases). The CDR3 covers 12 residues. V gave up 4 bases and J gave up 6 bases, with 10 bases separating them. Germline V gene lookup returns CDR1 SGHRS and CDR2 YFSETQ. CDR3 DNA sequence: TGCGCCAGCAGCAGCACAGGCCCTGAAGCTTTCTTT. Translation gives CASSSTGPEAFF.

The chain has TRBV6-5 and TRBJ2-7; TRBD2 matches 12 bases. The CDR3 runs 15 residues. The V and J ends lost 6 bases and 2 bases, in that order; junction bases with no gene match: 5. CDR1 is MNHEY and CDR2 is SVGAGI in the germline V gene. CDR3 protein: CASSPTSGGPYEQYV. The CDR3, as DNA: TGTGCCAGCAGCCCAACTAGCGGGGGGCCCTACGAGCAGTACGTC.

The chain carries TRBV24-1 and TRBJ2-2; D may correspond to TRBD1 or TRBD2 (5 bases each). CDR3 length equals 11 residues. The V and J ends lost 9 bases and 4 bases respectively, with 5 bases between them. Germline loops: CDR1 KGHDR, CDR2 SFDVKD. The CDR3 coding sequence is TGTGCCACCGGGGGCACCGGGGAGCTGTTTTTT. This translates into CATGGTGELFF.

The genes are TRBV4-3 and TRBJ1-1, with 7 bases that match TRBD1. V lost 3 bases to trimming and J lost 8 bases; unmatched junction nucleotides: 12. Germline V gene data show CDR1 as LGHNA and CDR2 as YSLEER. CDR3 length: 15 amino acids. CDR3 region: CASSHTPGQRAEAFF. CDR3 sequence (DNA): TGCGCCAGCAGCCATACGCCGGGACAGCGGGCGGAAGCTTTCTTT.

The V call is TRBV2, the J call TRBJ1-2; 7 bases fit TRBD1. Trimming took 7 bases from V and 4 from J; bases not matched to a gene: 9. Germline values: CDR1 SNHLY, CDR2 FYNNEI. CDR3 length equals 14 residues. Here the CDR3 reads CASNTDRASYGYTF. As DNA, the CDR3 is TGTGCCAGCAATACCGACAGGGCCAGCTATGGCTACACCTTC.

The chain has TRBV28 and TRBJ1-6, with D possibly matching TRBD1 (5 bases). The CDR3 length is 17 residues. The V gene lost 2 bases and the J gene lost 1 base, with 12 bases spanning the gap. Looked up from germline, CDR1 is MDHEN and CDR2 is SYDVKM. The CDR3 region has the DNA TGTGCCAGCAGTTTAGGGGGGAGGGGATCCTATAATTCACCCCTCCACTTT. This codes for CASSLGGRGSYNSPLHF.

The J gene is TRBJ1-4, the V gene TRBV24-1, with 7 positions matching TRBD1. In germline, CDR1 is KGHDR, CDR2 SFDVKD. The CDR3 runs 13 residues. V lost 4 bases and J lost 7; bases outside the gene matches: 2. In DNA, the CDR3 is TGTGCCACCAGTGAAGGGGACAGTGAAAAACTGTTTTTT. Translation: CATSEGDSEKLFF.

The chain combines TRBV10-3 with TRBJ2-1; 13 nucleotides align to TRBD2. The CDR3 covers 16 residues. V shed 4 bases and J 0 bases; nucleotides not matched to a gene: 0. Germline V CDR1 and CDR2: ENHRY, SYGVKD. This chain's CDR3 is CAISGTSGSSYNEQFF. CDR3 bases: TGTGCCATCAGTGGGACTAGCGGGAGCTCCTACAATGAGCAGTTCTTC.

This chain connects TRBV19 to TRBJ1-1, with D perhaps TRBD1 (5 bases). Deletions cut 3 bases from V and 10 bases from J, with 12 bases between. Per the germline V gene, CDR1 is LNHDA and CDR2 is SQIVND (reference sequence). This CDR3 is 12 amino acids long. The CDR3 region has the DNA TGTGCCAGTAGTATCGAACTGAGGGGAGCTTTCTTT. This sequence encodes CASSIELRGAFF.

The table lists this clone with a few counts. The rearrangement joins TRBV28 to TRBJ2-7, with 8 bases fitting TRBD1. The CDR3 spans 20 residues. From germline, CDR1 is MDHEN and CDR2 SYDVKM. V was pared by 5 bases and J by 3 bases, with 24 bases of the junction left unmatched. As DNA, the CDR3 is TGTGCCAGCAGTCACGGACAGGGCTTCTCTCTACGGTCGGAAGTCTACGAGCAGTACGTC. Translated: CASSHGQGFSLRSEVYEQYV.

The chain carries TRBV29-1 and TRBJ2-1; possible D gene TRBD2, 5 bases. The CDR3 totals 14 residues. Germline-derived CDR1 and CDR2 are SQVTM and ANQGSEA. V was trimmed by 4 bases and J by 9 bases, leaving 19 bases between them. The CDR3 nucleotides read TGCAGCGTTGGTCCAGCGGCGGCGGATGGTGAGCAGTTCTTC. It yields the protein CSVGPAAADGEQFF.

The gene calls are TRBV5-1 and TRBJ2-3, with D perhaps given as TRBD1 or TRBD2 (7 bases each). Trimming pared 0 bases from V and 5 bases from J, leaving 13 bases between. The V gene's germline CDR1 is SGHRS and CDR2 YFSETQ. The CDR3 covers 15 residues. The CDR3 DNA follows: TGCGCCAGCAGCTTGGTCGCGGGGGACAGAGATACGCAGTATTTT. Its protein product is CASSLVAGDRDTQYF.

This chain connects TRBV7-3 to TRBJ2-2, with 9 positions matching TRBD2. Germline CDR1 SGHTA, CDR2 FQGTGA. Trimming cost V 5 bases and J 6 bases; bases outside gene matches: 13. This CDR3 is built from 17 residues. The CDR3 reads CASSPPRLAGFAGELFF. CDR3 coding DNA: TGTGCCAGCAGCCCCCCCCGGCTAGCGGGATTCGCCGGGGAGCTGTTTTTT.

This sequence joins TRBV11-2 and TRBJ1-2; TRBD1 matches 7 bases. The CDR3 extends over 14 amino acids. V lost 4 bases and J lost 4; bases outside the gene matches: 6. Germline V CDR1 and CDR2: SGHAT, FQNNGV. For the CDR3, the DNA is TGTGCCAGCAGCTCACACAGGGGTAGCTATGGCTACACCTTC. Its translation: CASSSHRGSYGYTF.

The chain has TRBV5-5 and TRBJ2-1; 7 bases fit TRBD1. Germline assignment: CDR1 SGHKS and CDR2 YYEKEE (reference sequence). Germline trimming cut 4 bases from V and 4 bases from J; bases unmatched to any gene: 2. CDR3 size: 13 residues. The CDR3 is CASSGGQYNEQFF. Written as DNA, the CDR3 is TGTGCCAGCAGCGGGGGACAGTACAATGAGCAGTTCTTC. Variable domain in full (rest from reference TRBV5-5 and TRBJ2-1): DAGVTQSPTHLIKTRGQQVTLRCSPISGHKSVSWYQQVLGQGPQFIFQYYEKEERGRGNFPDRFSARQFPNYSSELNVNALLLGDSALYLCASSGGQYNEQFFGPGTRLTVL.

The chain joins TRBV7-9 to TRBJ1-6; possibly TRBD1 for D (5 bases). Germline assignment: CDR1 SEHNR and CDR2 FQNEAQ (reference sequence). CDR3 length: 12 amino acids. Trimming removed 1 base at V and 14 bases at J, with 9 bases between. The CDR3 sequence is CASSLDPDTLHF. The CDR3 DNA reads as TGTGCCAGCAGCTTAGACCCGGACACCCTCCACTTT.

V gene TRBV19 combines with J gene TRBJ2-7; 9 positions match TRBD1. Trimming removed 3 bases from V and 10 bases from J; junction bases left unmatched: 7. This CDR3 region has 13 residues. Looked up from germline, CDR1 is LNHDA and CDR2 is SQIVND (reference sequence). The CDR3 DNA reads TGTGCCAGTAGTATCCAGGGACAGGGCCATCAGTACTTC. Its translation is CASSIQGQGHQYF.

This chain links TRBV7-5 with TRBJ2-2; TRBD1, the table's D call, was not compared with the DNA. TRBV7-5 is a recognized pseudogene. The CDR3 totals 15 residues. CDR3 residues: CVRRGQGVWTGELFF. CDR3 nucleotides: TGTGTCAGAAGGGGACAGGGGGTTTGGACCGGGGAGCTGTTTTTT.

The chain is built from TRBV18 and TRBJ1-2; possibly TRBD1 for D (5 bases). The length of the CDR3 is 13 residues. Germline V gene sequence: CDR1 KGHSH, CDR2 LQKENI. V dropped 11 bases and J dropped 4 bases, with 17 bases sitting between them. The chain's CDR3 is CAGALGGSYGYTF. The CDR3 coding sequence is TGTGCCGGTGCCCTGGGGGGATCCTATGGCTACACCTTC.

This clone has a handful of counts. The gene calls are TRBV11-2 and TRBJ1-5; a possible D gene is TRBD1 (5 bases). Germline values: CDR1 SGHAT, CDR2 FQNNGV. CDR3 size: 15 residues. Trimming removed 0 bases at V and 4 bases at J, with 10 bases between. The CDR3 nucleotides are TGTGCCAGCAGCTTAGATCTAGGGGTTAATCAGCCCCAGCATTTT. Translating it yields CASSLDLGVNQPQHF.

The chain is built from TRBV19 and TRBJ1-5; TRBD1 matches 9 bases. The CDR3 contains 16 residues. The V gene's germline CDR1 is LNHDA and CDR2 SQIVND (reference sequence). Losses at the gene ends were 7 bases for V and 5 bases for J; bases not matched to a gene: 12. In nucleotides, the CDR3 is TGTGCCAGTACCCCGTCCCGGGGACAGGGTTATCAGCCCCAGCATTTT. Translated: CASTPSRGQGYQPQHF.

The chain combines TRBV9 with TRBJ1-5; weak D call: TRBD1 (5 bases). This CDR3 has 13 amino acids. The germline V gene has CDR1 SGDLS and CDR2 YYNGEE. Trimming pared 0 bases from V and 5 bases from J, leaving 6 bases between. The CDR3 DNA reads TGTGCCAGCAGCGTAGCGGGGGATCAGCCCCAGCATTTT. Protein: CASSVAGDQPQHF.

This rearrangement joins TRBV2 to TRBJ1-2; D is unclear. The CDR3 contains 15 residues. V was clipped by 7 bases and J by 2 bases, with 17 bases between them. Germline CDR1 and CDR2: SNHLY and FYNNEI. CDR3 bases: TGTGCCAGCACCCCGACCCGGGGAAAGAACTATGGCTACACCTTC. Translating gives CASTPTRGKNYGYTF.

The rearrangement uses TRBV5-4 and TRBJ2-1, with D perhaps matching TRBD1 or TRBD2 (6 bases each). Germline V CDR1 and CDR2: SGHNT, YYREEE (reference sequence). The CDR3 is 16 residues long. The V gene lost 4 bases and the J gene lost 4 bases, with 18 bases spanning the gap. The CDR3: CASSPEGGRTYNEQFF. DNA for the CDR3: TGTGCCAGCAGCCCGGAGGGGGGCAGGACGTACAATGAGCAGTTCTTC.

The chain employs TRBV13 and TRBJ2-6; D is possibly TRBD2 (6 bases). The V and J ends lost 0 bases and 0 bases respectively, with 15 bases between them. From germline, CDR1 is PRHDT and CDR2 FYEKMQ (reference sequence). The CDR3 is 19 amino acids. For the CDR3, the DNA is TGTGCCAGCAGCTTAGGTGTCCGGAGGGGCTACTCTGGGGCCAACGTCCTGACTTTC. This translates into CASSLGVRRGYSGANVLTF.

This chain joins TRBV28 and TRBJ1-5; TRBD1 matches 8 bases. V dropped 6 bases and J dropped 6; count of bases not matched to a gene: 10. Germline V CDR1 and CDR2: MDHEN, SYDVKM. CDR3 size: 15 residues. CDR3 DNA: TGTGCCAGCAGCTACACCACAGGGGGAGTTCAGCCCCAGCATTTT. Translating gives CASSYTTGGVQPQHF.

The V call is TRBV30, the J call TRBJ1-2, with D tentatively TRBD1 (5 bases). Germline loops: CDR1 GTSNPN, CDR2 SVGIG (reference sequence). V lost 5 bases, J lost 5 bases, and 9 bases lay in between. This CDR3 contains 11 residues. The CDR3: CAWVGGYGYTF. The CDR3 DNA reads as TGTGCCTGGGTCGGGGGGTATGGCTACACCTTC.